This entry lists 32 T cell receptor beta chains sequenced from one sample in a study of control samples from healthy donors and cancer patients. Assay: immunoSEQ multiplex PCR; the TCRdb copy retains only in-frame clones and omits some. The table includes about 150,000 clones, approximately 94% detected once. Material: blood. These receptors were collected from a man aged 35-49 years in good health.

V gene TRBV7-2 combines with J gene TRBJ1-2, with D possibly matching TRBD1 (6 bases). This CDR3 contains 16 residues. The ends were cut back, 1 base at V and 8 bases at J, with 20 bases in the middle. Germline assignment: CDR1 SGHTA and CDR2 FQGNSA. CDR3 DNA sequence: TGTGCCAGCAGCTTAGATATTGGGGGGGGCTCTAGCGGCTACACCTTC. As protein: CASSLDIGGGSSGYTF.

The chain carries TRBV18 and TRBJ2-7, with unresolved D. With 5 bases removed from V and 6 bases from J, the gap between germline ends came to 14 bases. The CDR3 runs to 13 residues. Germline assignment: CDR1 KGHSH and CDR2 LQKENI. The CDR3 DNA follows: TGTGCCAGCTCAGCCGGGCCGACAACCGAGCAGTACTTC. Translation gives CASSAGPTTEQYF.

The rearrangement joins TRBV5-6 to TRBJ1-4, with D perhaps TRBD1 (5 bases). The CDR3 covers 16 residues. Germline V gene lookup returns CDR1 SGHDT and CDR2 YYEEEE. V dropped 4 bases and J dropped 7 bases, with 20 bases sitting between them. The CDR3 protein is CASSPPGPYKGEKLFF. For the CDR3, the DNA is TGTGCCAGCAGCCCCCCGGGACCTTATAAGGGTGAAAAACTGTTTTTT.

The rearrangement joins TRBV25-1 to TRBJ1-6; 8 bases are shared with TRBD1. This CDR3 contains 15 residues. The V gene end was trimmed by 2 bases and the J gene end by 8 bases; junction bases not matched to a gene: 5. Germline V gives CDR1 MGHDK, CDR2 SYGVNS. As DNA, the CDR3 is TGTGCCAGCAGTGAACGAACAGGGGGTTATTCACCCCTCCACTTT. It encodes CASSERTGGYSPLHF. Combining the CDR3 with reference TRBV25-1 and TRBJ1-6 gives the whole variable domain EADIYQTPRYLVIGTGKKITLECSQTMGHDKMYWYQQDPGMELHLIHYSYGVNSTEKGDLSSESTVSRIRTEHFPLTLESARPSHTSQYLCASSERTGGYSPLHFGNGTRLTVT.

The rearrangement joins TRBV28 to TRBJ2-3, with 15 bases aligning to TRBD2. J lost 0 bases, V lost 2 bases, and 12 bases had no gene match. This CDR3 has 21 residues. The germline V gene encodes CDR1 MDHEN and CDR2 SYDVKM. The CDR3 reads CASSLHAGLAGGAPSTDTQYF. The CDR3 DNA follows: TGTGCCAGCAGTTTACACGCTGGACTAGCGGGGGGGGCGCCTAGCACAGATACGCAGTATTTT.

CDR3 amino acids: CASSASTNLDEQFF. The DNA of the CDR3 is TGTGCCAGCAGCGCTTCCACTAACTTGGATGAGCAGTTCTTC. The chain has TRBV5-6 and TRBJ2-1, with no clear D. This CDR3 comprises 14 residues. Germline values: CDR1 SGHDT, CDR2 YYEEEE. Trimming took off 4 bases at V and 8 bases at J, with 16 bases between the two ends.

CDR3 sequence reads: CASSERGLTSYEQYF. The CDR3 DNA follows: TGTGCCAGCAGTGAGCGGGGTCTGACCTCCTACGAGCAGTACTTC. V usage is TRBV2 and J usage is TRBJ2-7, with D possibly TRBD2 on 6 matching bases. The CDR3 length is 15 residues. V was trimmed by 3 bases and J by 0 bases, leaving 12 bases between them. Per the germline V gene, CDR1 is SNHLY and CDR2 is FYNNEI.

The chain joins TRBV7-8 to TRBJ1-1; D gene unclear. CDR3 size: 13 residues. Trimming removed 2 bases from V and 4 bases from J, with 8 bases in between. Germline loops: CDR1 SGHVS, CDR2 FQNEAQ. The CDR3 coding sequence is TGTGCCAGCAGCTTATCAAAACTCACTGAAGCTTTCTTT. Amino acids: CASSLSKLTEAFF.

This sequence joins TRBV5-1 and TRBJ2-5, with 14 nucleotides matching TRBD2. Trimming at V came to 4 bases and at J to 7 bases, leaving 6 bases not matched to a gene. Per the germline V gene, CDR1 is SGHRS and CDR2 is YFSETQ. The CDR3 is 15 residues long. The CDR3 nucleotides are TGCGCCAGCAGCCCGAGACTAGCGGGGGGGATGACCCAGTACTTC. Its protein product is CASSPRLAGGMTQYF.

The CDR3 coding sequence is TGTGCCAGCAGCCCGACTAGCGGGGGGCACACTACGCAGTATTTT. This codes for CASSPTSGGHTTQYF. The chain links TRBV7-3 to TRBJ2-3; 13 bases line up with TRBD2. The V segment lost 5 bases and the J segment 8 bases; nucleotides outside the gene matches: 7. The length of the CDR3 is 15 residues. Germline-derived CDR1 and CDR2 are SGHTA and FQGTGA.

The chain combines TRBV4-1 with TRBJ2-7; D might be TRBD1 or TRBD2, each matching 5 bases. The germline CDR1 and CDR2 sequences are MGHRA and YSYEKL. Trimming left V 3 bases short and J 4 bases short, with 10 bases between. The CDR3 covers 13 residues. CDR3 DNA: TGCGCCAGCAGCCAGGGGGTAGGTTACGAGCAGTACTTC. Amino acid sequence: CASSQGVGYEQYF.

The rearrangement joins TRBV4-1 to TRBJ1-5; D possibly corresponds to TRBD1 (6 bases). From germline, CDR1 is MGHRA and CDR2 YSYEKL. Trimming took off 3 bases at V and 7 bases at J, with 19 bases between the two ends. The CDR3 loop spans 16 amino acids. This CDR3 is CASSQSLRGLGQPQHF. DNA for the CDR3: TGCGCCAGCAGCCAGAGCTTGAGGGGGTTAGGGCAGCCCCAGCATTTT.

The chain has TRBV24-1 and TRBJ2-3, with TRBD1 matching 9 bases. Germline values: CDR1 KGHDR, CDR2 SFDVKD. The CDR3 is made up of 14 amino acids. The V and J ends lost 8 bases and 0 bases, in that order; junction bases with no gene match: 2. As DNA, the CDR3 is TGTGCCACCAAGGGACAGGGAAGCACAGATACGCAGTATTTT. Its translation: CATKGQGSTDTQYF.

This chain uses TRBV5-5 with TRBJ2-2; D might be TRBD1 (6 bases). Germline V gene lookup returns CDR1 SGHKS and CDR2 YYEKEE (reference sequence). V lost 4 bases, J lost 6 bases, and 16 bases lay in between. This CDR3 is 15 amino acids long. CDR3 nucleotides: TGTGCCAGCAGCGTACACACAGGGATGGCCGGGGAGCTGTTTTTT. Translated, it gives CASSVHTGMAGELFF.

This chain uses TRBV5-1 with TRBJ2-3, with 10 bases identical to TRBD2. V gave up 2 bases and J gave up 1 base; unmatched junction bases: 1. There are 15 residues in the CDR3. Germline assignment: CDR1 SGHRS and CDR2 YFSETQ. The CDR3 nucleotides read TGCGCCAGCAGCTTTCTAGCGGGGGGCACAGATACGCAGTATTTT. Protein: CASSFLAGGTDTQYF.

This clone is a singleton in its sample. The chain carries TRBV6-5 and TRBJ1-1, with a weak D call TRBD1 (5 bases). The CDR3 runs to 13 residues. The germline V gene encodes CDR1 MNHEY and CDR2 SVGAGI. The V gene lost 5 bases and the J gene lost 4 bases, with 11 bases spanning the gap. In DNA form, the CDR3 reads TGTGCCAGCAGTCACGACAGAACCACTGAAGCTTTCTTT. This translates into CASSHDRTTEAFF.

The rearrangement uses TRBV28 and TRBJ2-3, with unresolved D. Germline V gives CDR1 MDHEN, CDR2 SYDVKM. This CDR3 spans 11 amino acids. Trimming cost V 6 bases and J 4 bases, with 5 bases left between them. As DNA, the CDR3 is TGTGCCAGCAGGCTGGCAGATACGCAGTATTTT. Its translation: CASRLADTQYF.

The gene calls are TRBV11-2 and TRBJ2-7, with TRBD1 matching 7 bases. Per germline, CDR1 SGHAT and CDR2 FQNNGV. V dropped 5 bases and J dropped 5; count of bases not matched to a gene: 9. This CDR3 is built from 14 residues. CDR3 amino acids: CASSVTGVRNEQYF. CDR3 sequence (DNA): TGTGCCAGCAGCGTTACAGGGGTTCGGAACGAGCAGTACTTC.

This chain connects TRBV30 to TRBJ2-2, with D uncertain. Trimming took 2 bases from V and 3 from J, leaving 13 bases between them. CDR1 and CDR2 (germline): GTSNPN, SVGIG (reference sequence). The CDR3 extends over 15 amino acids. This CDR3 is CAWSTVGTYTGELFF. Written as DNA, the CDR3 is TGTGCCTGGAGTACGGTGGGCACCTACACCGGGGAGCTGTTTTTT. The variable domain in full, with the rest retrieved from reference TRBV30 and TRBJ2-2, is SQTIHQWPATLVQPVGSPLSLECTVEGTSNPNLYWYRQAAGRGLQLLFYSVGIGQISSEVPQNLSASRPQDRQFILSSKKLLLSDSGFYLCAWSTVGTYTGELFFGEGSRLTVL.

The genes are TRBV7-9 and TRBJ2-7; D perhaps matches TRBD2 (6 bases). The V gene's germline CDR1 is SEHNR and CDR2 FQNEAQ (reference sequence). CDR3 length equals 14 residues. The V end lost 0 bases, the J end lost 0 bases, and 6 bases lay between the germline ends. CDR3 nucleotides: TGTGCCAGCAGCTTAGCGGGGGGCTCCTACGAGCAGTACTTC. Amino acids: CASSLAGGSYEQYF.

The chain employs TRBV5-5 and TRBJ2-7, with D unresolved. Trimming left V 0 bases short and J 7 bases short, with 5 bases between. Germline V gives CDR1 SGHKS, CDR2 YYEKEE (reference sequence). The CDR3 runs to 11 residues. Here the CDR3 reads CASSLGPEQYF. CDR3 nucleotide sequence: TGTGCCAGCAGCTTGGGTCCGGAGCAGTACTTC. Combining the CDR3 with reference TRBV5-5 and TRBJ2-7 gives the whole variable domain DAGVTQSPTHLIKTRGQQVTLRCSPISGHKSVSWYQQVLGQGPQFIFQYYEKEERGRGNFPDRFSARQFPNYSSELNVNALLLGDSALYLCASSLGPEQYFGPGTRLTVT.

This rearrangement joins TRBV28 to TRBJ1-5, with TRBD1 matching over 9 bases. The CDR3 spans 17 residues. Trimming at V came to 5 bases and at J to 3 bases, leaving 11 bases not matched to a gene. CDR1 is MDHEN and CDR2 is SYDVKM in the germline V gene. This CDR3 is CASSHGQGLGDNQPQHF. CDR3 in DNA: TGTGCCAGCAGTCACGGACAGGGGTTGGGGGACAATCAGCCCCAGCATTTT.

The J gene is TRBJ1-1, the V gene TRBV6-1, with D possibly TRBD1 on 5 matching bases. V shed 5 bases and J shed 3 bases, with 13 bases lying between them. The CDR3 has 14 residues. Germline assignment: CDR1 MNHNS and CDR2 SASEGT. The CDR3 DNA is TGTGCCAGCAGTCATAAAAGGGGTGACACTGAAGCTTTCTTT. It yields the protein CASSHKRGDTEAFF.

This chain connects TRBV6-2 or TRBV6-3 to TRBJ1-2; TRBD1 matches 7 bases. The germline gives CDR1 MNHEY, CDR2 SVGEGT. V lost 0 bases and J lost 8; bases outside the gene matches: 12. The CDR3 has 16 residues. The CDR3 loop is CASSYSRGQQSGGYTF. The CDR3 DNA follows: TGTGCCAGCAGTTACTCCCGGGGACAGCAGTCGGGCGGCTACACCTTC.

The V call is TRBV4-1, the J call TRBJ2-1; maybe TRBD2 (6 bases). This CDR3 comprises 15 residues. Trimming removed 1 base at V and 5 bases at J, with 12 bases between. Germline V gives CDR1 MGHRA, CDR2 YSYEKL. The CDR3 DNA reads as TGCGCCAGCAGCCAAGCCGGGGGTACTGACAATGAGCAGTTCTTC. This sequence encodes CASSQAGGTDNEQFF.

This clone has only one observation. The V call is TRBV28, the J call TRBJ2-7; no clear D gene. V was trimmed by 3 bases and J by 0 bases, leaving 6 bases between them. Germline V gene sequence: CDR1 MDHEN, CDR2 SYDVKM. CDR3 size: 13 residues. CDR3 amino acids: CASSLGSSYEQYF. Here the CDR3 DNA reads TGTGCCAGCAGTTTGGGGTCCTCCTACGAGCAGTACTTC.

J is TRBJ2-3 and V is TRBV3-1 (or the pseudogene TRBV3-2); tentatively, D is TRBD2 (5 bases). The CDR3 has 14 residues. From germline, CDR1 is LGHDT and CDR2 YNNKEL (reference sequence). V dropped 0 bases and J dropped 3 bases, with 7 bases sitting between them. The DNA for the CDR3 is TGTGCCAGCAGCCAAGAAGGAGGAACAGATACGCAGTATTTT. Translating gives CASSQEGGTDTQYF.

The chain employs TRBV5-4 and TRBJ2-7; 9 nucleotides align to TRBD1. Losses at the gene ends were 4 bases for V and 5 bases for J; bases not matched to a gene: 1. The CDR3 covers 12 residues. From germline, CDR1 is SGHNT and CDR2 YYREEE (reference sequence). The CDR3 region is CASSRTGDEQYF. CDR3 nucleotide sequence: TGTGCCAGCAGCCGGACAGGGGACGAGCAGTACTTC.

This rearrangement joins TRBV2 to TRBJ1-4; the match to TRBD1 covers 7 bases. Germline V lookup: CDR1 SNHLY, CDR2 FYNNEI. The CDR3 loop spans 15 amino acids. V lost 6 bases to trimming and J lost 4 bases; unmatched junction nucleotides: 8. In DNA form, the CDR3 reads TGTGCCAGCAGGGGAACAGGGGCGGGTAATGAAAAACTGTTTTTT. This encodes CASRGTGAGNEKLFF.

The V and J genes are TRBV5-1 and TRBJ1-2; 8 bases are a match to TRBD1. The CDR3 is 14 amino acids. Per the germline V gene, CDR1 is SGHRS and CDR2 is YFSETQ. V shed 4 bases and J 8 bases; nucleotides not matched to a gene: 10. The CDR3 DNA reads as TGCGCCAGCAGCCTGGACCCGACAGGGGACGGCTACACCTTC. It encodes CASSLDPTGDGYTF.

V is TRBV7-2 and J is TRBJ1-4; 11 bases are a match to TRBD1. CDR3 length: 14 amino acids. The germline V gene has CDR1 SGHTA and CDR2 FQGNSA. The J segment lost 8 bases and the V segment lost 5 bases, leaving 4 bases of the junction unmatched. DNA for the CDR3: TGTGCCAGCAGCCTGGACAGGGGGCGCGAAAAACTGTTTTTT. It specifies CASSLDRGREKLFF. Full variable domain (outside the CDR3, taken from reference TRBV7-2 and TRBJ1-4): GAGVSQSPSNKVTEKGKDVELRCDPISGHTALYWYRQSLGQGLEFLIYFQGNSAPDKSGLPSDRFSAERTGGSVSTLTIQRTQQEDSAVYLCASSLDRGREKLFFGSGTQLSVL.

In its sample, this clone was seen once. The gene calls are TRBV19 and TRBJ1-1; possible D gene TRBD1, 5 bases. V dropped 5 bases and J dropped 4 bases, with 8 bases sitting between them. Germline V gene data show CDR1 as LNHDA and CDR2 as SQIVND (reference sequence). This CDR3 spans 12 amino acids. CDR3 DNA: TGTGCCAGTAGTCAGGGCAGCACTGAAGCTTTCTTT. Protein: CASSQGSTEAFF.